This T cell receptor beta chain was found in a study of OX40 agonist ivuxolimab in advanced cancers. Overall study findings and caveats: The mean number of expanded clones was higher in CD8+ T cells than in CD4+.

CDR1 and CDR2 from the germline V gene are LNHNV and YYDKDF (reference sequence). The CDR3 loop spans 17 amino acids. With 5 bases clipped from V and 8 bases from J, the junction kept 16 bases outside the gene matches. As to this clone: Its antigen is unknown.

Profiling relied on immunoSEQ multiplex PCR, and the TCRdb table lists in-frame clones only, not all of them. The sample contains approximately 12,000 clones, about 84% of which appear only once. The chain couples TRBV15 to TRBJ1-1; 11 nucleotides line up with TRBD1. The sequencing used CD4+ or CD8+ T cells sorted from blood, collected in a trial of the OX40 agonist ivuxolimab. This receptor was identified in an adult with an advanced solid tumor such as melanoma, head and neck, liver or kidney cancer. CDR3 sequence reads: CATSPRDRGKSGPEAFF. As DNA, the CDR3 is TGTGCCACCAGCCCACGGGACAGGGGGAAAAGTGGGCCGGAAGCTTTCTTT. Drawing the rest from reference TRBV15 and TRBJ1-1, the complete variable domain is DAMVIQNPRYQVTQFGKPVTLSCSQTLNHNVMYWYQQKSSQAPKLLFHYYDKDFNNEADTPDNFQSRRPNTSFCFLDIRSPGLGDTAMYLCATSPRDRGKSGPEAFFGQGTRLTVV.